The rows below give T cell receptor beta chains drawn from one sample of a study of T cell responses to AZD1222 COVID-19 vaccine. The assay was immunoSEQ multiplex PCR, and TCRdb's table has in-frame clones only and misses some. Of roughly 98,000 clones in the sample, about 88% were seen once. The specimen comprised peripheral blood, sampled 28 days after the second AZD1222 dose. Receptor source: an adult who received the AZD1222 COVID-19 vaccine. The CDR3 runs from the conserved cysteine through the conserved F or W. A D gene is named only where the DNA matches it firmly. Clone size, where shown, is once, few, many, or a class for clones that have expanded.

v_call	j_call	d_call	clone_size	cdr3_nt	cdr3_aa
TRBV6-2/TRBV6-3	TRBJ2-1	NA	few	TGTGCCAGCAGTTACTCGAGTTCCTGGGACCGACGACTTGGTGAGCAGTTCTTC	CASSYSSSWDRRLGEQFF
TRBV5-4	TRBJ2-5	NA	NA	TGTGCCAGCAGCTTAAGCGCGTATGGGACGGAGACCCAGTACTTC	CASSLSAYGTETQYF
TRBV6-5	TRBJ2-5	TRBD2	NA	TGTGCCAGCAGTTACTCGTCCCTAGCGGGAGTAGAGACCCAGTACTTC	CASSYSSLAGVETQYF
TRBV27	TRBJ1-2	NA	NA	TGTGCCAGCGGCCCGCCCCTCGAGGGATGGGGTTATGGCTACACCTTC	CASGPPLEGWGYGYTF
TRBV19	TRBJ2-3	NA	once	TGTGCCAGTAGTCCGCCCGGACTAACAGATACGCAGTATTTT	CASSPPGLTDTQYF
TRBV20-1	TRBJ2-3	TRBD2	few	TGCAGTGCTAGTACGAGCGGGAGGACCCTAAGCACAGATACGCAGTATTTT	CSASTSGRTLSTDTQYF
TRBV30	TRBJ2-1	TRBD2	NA	TGTGCCTGGAGCAGCGGGAGCGTCCACAATGAGCAGTTCTTC	CAWSSGSVHNEQFF
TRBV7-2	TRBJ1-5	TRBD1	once	TGTGCCAGCAGCATCTGGACAGGGAATCAGCCCCAGCATTTT	CASSIWTGNQPQHF
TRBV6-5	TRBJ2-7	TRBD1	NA	TGTGCCAGCAGTCGTGACAGGGGGCACTACGAGCAGTACTTC	CASSRDRGHYEQYF
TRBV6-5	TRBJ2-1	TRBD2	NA	TGTGCCTCTGGGCGGCTAGCGGGAGAAACCCCTGAGCAGTTCTTC	CASGRLAGETPEQFF
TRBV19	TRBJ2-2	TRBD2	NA	TGTGCCAGTAGGACTAGCGGGAGGACTAACACCGGGGAGCTGTTTTTT	CASRTSGRTNTGELFF
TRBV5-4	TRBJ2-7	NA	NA	TGTGCCAGCAGCCACGACCCTCAGTCCTACGAGCAGTACTTC	CASSHDPQSYEQYF
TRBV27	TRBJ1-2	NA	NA	TGTGCCAGCAGTAAGACGACGAACTATGGCTACACCTTC	CASSKTTNYGYTF
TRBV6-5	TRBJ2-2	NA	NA	TGTGCCAGCAATAAGAGGGGGGCGGGCACCGGGGAGCTGTTTTTT	CASNKRGAGTGELFF
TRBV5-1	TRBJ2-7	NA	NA	TGCGCCAGCAGCTTGGCAGGATTGGGTCTAGCCTACGAGCAGTACTTC	CASSLAGLGLAYEQYF
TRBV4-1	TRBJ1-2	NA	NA	TGCGCCAGCAGCCAAGATCAGGCAGTTGGCTACACCTTC	CASSQDQAVGYTF
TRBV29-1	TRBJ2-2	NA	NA	TGCAGCGGGGGCCAGCTTAACACCGGGGAGCTGTTTTTT	CSGGQLNTGELFF
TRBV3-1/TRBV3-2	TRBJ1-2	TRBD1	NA	TGTGCCAGCAGCCAAGGGGACAGGGCGATGATCTATGGCTACACCTTC	CASSQGDRAMIYGYTF
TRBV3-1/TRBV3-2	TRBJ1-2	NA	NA	TGTGCCAGCAGCCTCCTGACAGGCTATGGCTACACCTTC	CASSLLTGYGYTF
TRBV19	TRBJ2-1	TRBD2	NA	TGTGCCAGTAGTACACGGACTAGCGGGAGAGGTGGCAATGAGCAGTTCTTC	CASSTRTSGRGGNEQFF
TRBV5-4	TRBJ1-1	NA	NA	TGTGCCAGCAGCTTGGGGCACTCAGATTCCACTGAAGCTTTCTTT	CASSLGHSDSTEAFF
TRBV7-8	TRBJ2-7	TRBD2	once	TGTGCCAGCAGCTCCCTATTACTAGCGGGAGCTGAGCAGTACTTC	CASSSLLLAGAEQYF
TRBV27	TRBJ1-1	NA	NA	TGTGCCAGCAGTTTAACAGTGAACACTGAAGCTTTCTTT	CASSLTVNTEAFF
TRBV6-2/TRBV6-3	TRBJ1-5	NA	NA	TGTGCCAGCAGCCGCGATGGAAGGGGCAATCAGCCCCAGCATTTT	CASSRDGRGNQPQHF
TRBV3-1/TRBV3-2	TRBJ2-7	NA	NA	TGTGCCAGCAGCCAAGATCGGTTCTCCTACGAGCAGTACTTC	CASSQDRFSYEQYF
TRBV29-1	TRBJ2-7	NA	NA	TGCAGCGTTGAGCTCTCCTACGAGCAGTACTTC	CSVELSYEQYF
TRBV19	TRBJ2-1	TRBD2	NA	TGTGCCAGTATCCCCCGGACTAGCGGGAAAGCCTACAATGAGCAGTTCTTC	CASIPRTSGKAYNEQFF
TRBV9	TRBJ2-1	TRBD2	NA	TGTGCCAGCAGCGTAGTTAGCGGGAGCTCCTACAATGAGCAGTTCTTC	CASSVVSGSSYNEQFF
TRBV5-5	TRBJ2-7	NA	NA	TGTGCCAGCAGTCGTGACCTGAACGAGCAGTACTTC	CASSRDLNEQYF
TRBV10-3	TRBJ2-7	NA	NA	TGTGCCATCAGTGTTGAGGGCCAGACCTACGAGCAGTACTTC	CAISVEGQTYEQYF
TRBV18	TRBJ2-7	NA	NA	TGTGCCAGCTCACCACCGGAGCACATCTACGAGCAGTACTTC	CASSPPEHIYEQYF
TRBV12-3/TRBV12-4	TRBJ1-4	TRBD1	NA	TGTGCCACCCGGACAGGGGGCAATGAAAAACTGTTTTTT	CATRTGGNEKLFF
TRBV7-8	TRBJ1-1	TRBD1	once	TGTGCCAGCAGCTCCCGGGACAGGGGGTCGAACACTGAAGCTTTCTTT	CASSSRDRGSNTEAFF
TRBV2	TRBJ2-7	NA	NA	TGTGCCAGCAGTGCTTCCAGGGAATACGAGCAGTACTTC	CASSASREYEQYF
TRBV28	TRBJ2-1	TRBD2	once	TGTGCCAGCAGTTCCCCCAGGACTAGCGGGATAGGTGAGCAGTTCTTC	CASSSPRTSGIGEQFF
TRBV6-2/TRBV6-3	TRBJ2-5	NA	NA	TGTGCCAGCAGTTACGACCACTCGGGCCAAGAGACCCAGTACTTC	CASSYDHSGQETQYF
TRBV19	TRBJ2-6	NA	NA	TGTGCCAGTCGACTGCAGGGGACGGGAATCGCGATGGCCAACGTCCTGACTTTC	CASRLQGTGIAMANVLTF
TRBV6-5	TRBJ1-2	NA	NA	TGTGCCAGCAGTTATTCCCAGCCCACGGTTAACTATGGCTACACCTTC	CASSYSQPTVNYGYTF
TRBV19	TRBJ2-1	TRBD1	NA	TGTGCCAGTAGTATAGGCGGGACAGGGCTGTTCAATGAGCAGTTCTTC	CASSIGGTGLFNEQFF
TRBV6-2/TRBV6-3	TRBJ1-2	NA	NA	TGTGCCAGCAGTTACTCGGAACAGACTAACTATGGCTACACCTTC	CASSYSEQTNYGYTF
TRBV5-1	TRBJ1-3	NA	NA	TGCGCCAGCAGCACCGGTGGGGACACCATATATTTT	CASSTGGDTIYF
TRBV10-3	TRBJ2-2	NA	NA	TGTGCCATCAGTGGACAGGAACAGAACACCGGGGAGCTGTTTTTT	CAISGQEQNTGELFF
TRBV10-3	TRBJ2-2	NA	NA	TGTGCCATCAGTGGGTCTCTGATCACCGGGGAGCTGTTTTTT	CAISGSLITGELFF
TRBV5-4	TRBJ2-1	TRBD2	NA	TGTGCCAGCAGACCTAGCGGTGAGCGGTTCAATGAGCAGTTCTTC	CASRPSGERFNEQFF
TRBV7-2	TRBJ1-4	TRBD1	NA	TGTGCCAGCAGCCAGGGGGGTGGTTCTAATGAAAAACTGTTTTTT	CASSQGGGSNEKLFF
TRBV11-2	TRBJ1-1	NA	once	TGTGCCAGCAGCACAGATGGACAGACGGAAGCTTTCTTT	CASSTDGQTEAFF
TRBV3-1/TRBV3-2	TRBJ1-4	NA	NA	TGTGCCAGCAGCCAAGAGGCATCGGCGGGGGGGGAAAAACTGTTTTTT	CASSQEASAGGEKLFF
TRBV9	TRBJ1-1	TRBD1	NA	TGTGCCAGCAGCGTGGCCGGGACAGGGGAGTACGGCACTGAAGCTTTCTTT	CASSVAGTGEYGTEAFF
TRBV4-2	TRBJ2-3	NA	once	TGTGCCAGCAGCCAGATGGGACGAGGCCCCACAGATACGCAGTATTTT	CASSQMGRGPTDTQYF
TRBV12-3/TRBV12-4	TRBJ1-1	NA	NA	TGTGCCAGCAGAGCGACAGAGAATGAAGCTTTCTTT	CASRATENEAFF
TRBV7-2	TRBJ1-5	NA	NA	TGTGCCAGCAGCTACCCCAGCGGGGGCGCCGGGAGCAATCAGCCCCAGCATTTT	CASSYPSGGAGSNQPQHF
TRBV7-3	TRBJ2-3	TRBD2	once	TGTGCCAGCAGCTTAAGAGGTACGACTAGCGGGACCACGGATACGCAGTATTTT	CASSLRGTTSGTTDTQYF
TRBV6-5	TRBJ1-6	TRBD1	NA	TGTGCCAGCAGTTACTCCCAGGGACAGCAAAATTCACCCCTCCACTTT	CASSYSQGQQNSPLHF
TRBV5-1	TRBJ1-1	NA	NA	TGCGCCAGTTCTGTGGGGGAGCGGAACACTGAAGCTTTCTTT	CASSVGERNTEAFF
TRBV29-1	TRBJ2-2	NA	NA	TGCAGCGTTGGCCGAGGGGGGACCGGGGAGCTGTTTTTT	CSVGRGGTGELFF
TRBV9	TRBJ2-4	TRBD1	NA	TGTGCCAGCAGCTTCGGGGACAGGGGCTTTATTTTAGCCAAAAACATTCAGTACTTC	CASSFGDRGFILAKNIQYF
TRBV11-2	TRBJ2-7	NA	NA	TGTGCCAGCAGCCACCCGGGGTATTACTACGAGCAGTACTTC	CASSHPGYYYEQYF